The source of this T cell receptor beta chain is a study of blood T cell repertoires in COVID-19. Looking at the study overall: The study drew acute and convalescent COVID-19 samples from the United States, Italy and Spain. PBMCs, B-cell-depleted T cells, or T cells provided the cDNA or gDNA that made up the material.

Germline CDR1 and CDR2: SNHLY and FYNNEI. Trimming cost V 7 bases and J 3 bases, with 16 bases left between them. The CDR3 consists of 14 residues. The Seattle patients joined while their infection was active and were tracked longitudinally afterward. In the source study's methods: From reference gene primer amplification, estimates of nucleated cell counts were derived. Sequencing used immunoSEQ multiplex PCR; TCRdb keeps in-frame clones, though not all of them. V and J calls and clone size come straight from that table; D and trimming were deduced from the DNA. The table has about 170,000 clones, 85% seen once; the top ten hold 6.5% to 9%.

Sample: peripheral blood. The J gene is TRBJ2-7, the V gene TRBV2; a weak D match, TRBD2 (5 bases). This receptor was identified in a woman of 80 years or more with COVID-19, enrolled during active disease. The CDR3 sequence is CASIPHPGDYEQYF. CDR3 in DNA: TGTGCCAGCATTCCCCACCCCGGGGACTACGAGCAGTACTTC.